This entry is about one T cell receptor beta chain. This entry comes from a study of blood T cell repertoires in COVID-19. The assay was immunoSEQ multiplex PCR, and TCRdb's table has in-frame clones only and misses some. Among over 85,000 clones listed, roughly 92% were seen once. The CDR3 extends over 15 amino acids. V lost 6 bases to trimming and J lost 7 bases; unmatched junction nucleotides: 12. Per the germline V gene, CDR1 is SGHAT and CDR2 is FQDESV (reference sequence). Sequencing used peripheral blood. This receptor was identified in a woman aged 45-65 years with COVID-19, enrolled during active disease. The chain combines TRBV11-1 with TRBJ2-1, with TRBD2 matching over 7 bases. The CDR3 loop is CASRSSRTSPNEQFF. Here the CDR3 DNA reads TGTGCCAGCAGGTCCTCCCGGACTAGTCCTAATGAGCAGTTCTTC. The full variable domain, in which reference TRBV11-1 and TRBJ2-1 provide the parts outside the CDR3, is EAEVAQSPRYKITEKSQAVAFWCDPISGHATLYWYRQILGQGPELLVQFQDESVVDDSQLPKDRFSAERLKGVDSTLKIQPAELGDSAMYLCASRSSRTSPNEQFFGPGTRLTVL.